The rows below give T cell receptor beta chains drawn from one sample of a study of T cell repertoires in ileal Crohn's disease. This table comes from immunoSEQ multiplex PCR, and its TCRdb copy is limited to in-frame clones, with some not included. Of about 4,500 clones in the sample, roughly 69% were seen once. Sequenced material: ileal tissue. Source of these receptors: an adult with Crohn's disease. Each CDR3 is given with its conserved first and last residue. D genes are given only for firm matches. Size tells how often a clone was seen (once, few, many) or the class of an expanded clone, and some rows leave it out.

length	size	D	J	V	DNA	CDR3
11	-	-	TRBJ1-1	TRBV29-1	TGCAGCGTCTCCGGGGGAACTGAAGCTTTCTTT	CSVSGGTEAFF
13	few	-	TRBJ1-1	TRBV6-1	TGTGCCAGCAGTGAAGCTGGGAGGACTGAAGCTTTCTTT	CASSEAGRTEAFF
14	-	-	TRBJ1-3	TRBV13	TGTGCCAGCAGCTTAAGCGTCTCTGGAAACACCATATATTTT	CASSLSVSGNTIYF
16	-	TRBD1	TRBJ2-1	TRBV27	TGTGCCAGCAGTTTACTCCGGGACAGGGGGCTTTTTGAGCAGTTCTTC	CASSLLRDRGLFEQFF
14	-	-	TRBJ1-6	TRBV27	TGTGCCAGCAGTTTATTCCAGGGAGGTTCACCCCTCCACTTT	CASSLFQGGSPLHF
15	-	TRBD2	TRBJ2-7	TRBV11-3	TGTGCCAGCAGCCCACTAGCGGGAGGTTCCTACGAGCAGTACTTC	CASSPLAGGSYEQYF
18	-	-	TRBJ2-6	TRBV2	TGTGCCAGCAGTGATTTCCAGGGGGGACCGCGGGGGGCCAACGTCCTGACTTTC	CASSDFQGGPRGANVLTF
15	-	TRBD2	TRBJ2-7	TRBV19	TGTGCCAGTAGTACTCCGGGACTAGCGGGAAACGAGCAGTACTTC	CASSTPGLAGNEQYF
15	-	-	TRBJ2-1	TRBV11-3	TGTGCCAGCAGCTTAGAGACAGCGATCTACAATGAGCAGTTCTTC	CASSLETAIYNEQFF
11	-	-	TRBJ2-2	TRBV6-5	TGTGCCAGCAGACGGGGAAGGGAGCTGTTTTTT	CASRRGRELFF
14	few	-	TRBJ2-7	TRBV19	TGTGCCAGTAGTCATACAAACAGGGTTTGGGAGCAGTACTTC	CASSHTNRVWEQYF
13	-	TRBD2	TRBJ2-3	TRBV29-1	TGCAGCGTTGATAGGCGGGGGACAGATACGCAGTATTTT	CSVDRRGTDTQYF
13	once	-	TRBJ2-2	TRBV7-2	TGTGCCAGTCGTAATTCCAACACCGGGGAGCTGTTTTTT	CASRNSNTGELFF
15	-	TRBD1	TRBJ2-7	TRBV4-2	TGTGCCAGCAGCCAATCGGACAGGGGGTCCTACGAGCAGTACTTC	CASSQSDRGSYEQYF
14	-	TRBD1	TRBJ1-2	TRBV7-2	TGTGCCAGCAGCGTCACGACAGGGCTCTATGGCTACACCTTC	CASSVTTGLYGYTF
11	-	-	TRBJ2-7	TRBV20-1	TGCAGTGCTAGTCGGTCAGGCACACAGTACTTC	CSASRSGTQYF
16	once	TRBD1	TRBJ1-3	TRBV7-9	TGTGCCAGCAGTTTGACAGGGATATCGGTAGGAAACACCATATATTTT	CASSLTGISVGNTIYF
13	large	-	TRBJ2-2	TRBV6-6	TGTGCCAGCAGTGGTCAGGTCACCGGGGAGCTGTTTTTT	CASSGQVTGELFF
16	once	TRBD1	TRBJ1-5	TRBV15	TGTGCCACCAGCAGAGAAATTGGGACAGGGAGTCAGCCCCAGCATTTT	CATSREIGTGSQPQHF
15	large	TRBD1	TRBJ1-1	TRBV4-1	TGCGCCAGCAGCCAAGCGGGACAGGGAGGGACTGAAGCTTTCTTT	CASSQAGQGGTEAFF
13	-	TRBD1	TRBJ1-1	TRBV2	TGTGCCAGCAGTATACAGGGGAACACTGGAGCTTTCTTT	CASSIQGNTGAFF
20	-	TRBD1	TRBJ2-6	TRBV29-1	TGCAGCGTTGAAGATCCTGTCCGGGACAGAATAAACTCTGGGGCCAACGTCCTGACTTTC	CSVEDPVRDRINSGANVLTF
15	-	-	TRBJ1-3	TRBV7-9	TGTGCCAGCAGCTTAGAGGCAGGCTCTGGAAACACCATATATTTT	CASSLEAGSGNTIYF
13	-	TRBD1	TRBJ1-2	TRBV27	TGTGCCAGCGGTAAGGGGGCCGGCTATGGCTACACCTTC	CASGKGAGYGYTF
14	-	TRBD2	TRBJ2-3	TRBV10-3	TGTGCCATCAGACCGGGGGGTAGCACAGATACGCAGTATTTT	CAIRPGGSTDTQYF
16	-	TRBD1	TRBJ2-2	TRBV28	TGTGCCAGCAGGCGTACCGGGACAGGGAACACCGGGGAGCTGTTTTTT	CASRRTGTGNTGELFF
16	-	TRBD1	TRBJ2-7	TRBV6-5	TGTGCCAGCAGTTACGAACAGGGGTCGGCCGCCTACGAGCAGTACTTC	CASSYEQGSAAYEQYF
13	-	-	TRBJ2-7	TRBV6-5	TGTGCCAGCAGTCGACACGCAACCTACGAGCAGTACTTC	CASSRHATYEQYF
14	-	-	TRBJ1-2	TRBV28	TGTGCCAGCACCACAGGACGGGCTGTCTATGGCTACACCTTC	CASTTGRAVYGYTF
15	-	TRBD2	TRBJ2-5	TRBV6-1	TGTGCCAGCAGTGGAGGAGCGGGGGGGCGAGAGACCCAGTACTTC	CASSGGAGGRETQYF
11	-	-	TRBJ2-1	TRBV5-4	TGTGCCAGCAGCTTCTTGGAGGAGCAGTTCTTC	CASSFLEEQFF
13	-	TRBD1	TRBJ2-1	TRBV6-1	TGTGCCAGCAAAAGGACAGGGGCTGGGGAGCAGTTCTTC	CASKRTGAGEQFF
14	-	-	TRBJ2-3	TRBV11-3	TGTGCCAGCAGCCTGAGCGGGAGCACAGATACGCAGTATTTT	CASSLSGSTDTQYF
14	-	-	TRBJ2-3	TRBV7-2	TGTGCCAGCATCCTTACCCCCGCTACCGATACGCAGTATTTT	CASILTPATDTQYF
19	-	TRBD1	TRBJ2-7	TRBV7-7	TGTGCTAGCAGCCGATCCTCTGAGGGGGCAACCGTTAGCGACTACGAGCAGTACTTC	CASSRSSEGATVSDYEQYF
13	-	TRBD1	TRBJ2-7	TRBV29-1	TGCAGCGTCGGACAGGGGAATTCCTACGAGCAGTACTTC	CSVGQGNSYEQYF
16	-	TRBD1	TRBJ1-2	TRBV5-1	TGCGCCAGCAGCTTGGGTCTGGGACAGGGGTTGCATGGCTACACCTTC	CASSLGLGQGLHGYTF
15	few	-	TRBJ2-5	TRBV10-3	TGTGCCATCAGTGACCAGCGGGCAGGCCAAGAGACCCAGTACTTC	CAISDQRAGQETQYF
11	-	-	TRBJ2-3	TRBV6-6	TGTGCCAGCAAAGACAGGGATACGCAGTATTTT	CASKDRDTQYF